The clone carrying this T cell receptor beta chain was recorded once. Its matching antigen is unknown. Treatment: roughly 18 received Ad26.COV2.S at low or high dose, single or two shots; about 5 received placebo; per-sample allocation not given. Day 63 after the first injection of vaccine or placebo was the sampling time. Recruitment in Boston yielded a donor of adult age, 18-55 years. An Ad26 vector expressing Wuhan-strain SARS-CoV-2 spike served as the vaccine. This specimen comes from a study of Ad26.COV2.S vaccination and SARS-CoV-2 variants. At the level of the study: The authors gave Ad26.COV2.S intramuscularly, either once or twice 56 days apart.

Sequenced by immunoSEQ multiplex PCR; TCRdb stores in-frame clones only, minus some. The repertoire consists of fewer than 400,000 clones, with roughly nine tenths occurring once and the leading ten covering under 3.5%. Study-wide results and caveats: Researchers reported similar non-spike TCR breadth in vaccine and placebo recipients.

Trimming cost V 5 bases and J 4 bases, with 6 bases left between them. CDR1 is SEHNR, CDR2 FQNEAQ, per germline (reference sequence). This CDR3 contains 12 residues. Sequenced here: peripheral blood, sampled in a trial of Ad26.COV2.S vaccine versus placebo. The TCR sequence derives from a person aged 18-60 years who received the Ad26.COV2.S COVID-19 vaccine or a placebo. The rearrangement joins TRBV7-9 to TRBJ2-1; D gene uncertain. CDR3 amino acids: CASSPDYNEQFF. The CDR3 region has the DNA TGTGCCAGCAGCCCCGATTACAATGAGCAGTTCTTC.